This passage covers 26 T cell receptor beta chains from one sample sequenced in a study of cytomegalovirus exposure and HLA in healthy donors. Primers included in the PCR were 60 Vbeta and 13 Jbeta primers. The protocol was immunoSEQ multiplex PCR, while the TCRdb copy is restricted to in-frame clones and leaves out a portion. Here the sample spans 150,000 to 200,000 clones, 80% to 90% being singletons. Sequencing was carried out using PBMCs. The receptors come from a woman under 40 in good health and CMV-seropositive.

The chain links TRBV4-3 to TRBJ1-2; D unclear. The CDR3 contains 16 residues. Trimming cost V 0 bases and J 0 bases, with 11 bases left between them. Germline assignment: CDR1 LGHNA and CDR2 YSLEER. CDR3 amino acids: CASSQEVAPANYGYTF. In DNA, the CDR3 is TGCGCCAGCAGCCAAGAGGTTGCACCAGCTAACTATGGCTACACCTTC.

The chain joins TRBV7-8 to TRBJ1-1, with D possibly matching TRBD1 (5 bases). Trimming left V 1 base short and J 4 bases short, with 13 bases between. CDR3 length: 15 amino acids. Germline-derived CDR1 and CDR2 are SGHVS and FQNEAQ. In DNA form, the CDR3 reads TGTGCCAGCAGCTTAGATACCCAGACAGCCACTGAAGCTTTCTTT. Its translation: CASSLDTQTATEAFF.

The CDR3 sequence is CASSVYRVGTDTQYF. In DNA form, the CDR3 reads TGTGCCAGTAGTGTATACAGGGTCGGTACAGATACGCAGTATTTT. This chain links TRBV19 with TRBJ2-3; D is perhaps TRBD1 (6 bases). This CDR3 has 15 residues. CDR1 and CDR2 (germline): LNHDA, SQIVND (reference sequence). The V end was cut by 5 bases, the J end by 3 bases, with 15 bases between. The variable domain in full, completed from reference TRBV19 and TRBJ2-3, reads DGGITQSPKYLFRKEGQNVTLSCEQNLNHDAMYWYRQDPGQGLRLIYYSQIVNDFQKGDIAEGYSVSREKKESFPLTVTSAQKNPTAFYLCASSVYRVGTDTQYFGPGTRLTVL.

This sequence joins TRBV9 and TRBJ1-1, with D possibly matching TRBD1 (6 bases). Germline V lookup: CDR1 SGDLS, CDR2 YYNGEE. Trimming removed 6 bases at V and 1 base at J, with 13 bases between. This CDR3 has 14 amino acids. DNA of the CDR3: TGTGCCAGCACCGAGGCAGGGGCGAACACTGAAGCTTTCTTT. This gives the protein CASTEAGANTEAFF.

Details on this clone: The same CDR3 can be traced to other DNA sequences in this sample. The chain carries TRBV7-9 and TRBJ2-5; D not resolved. Germline V gene sequence: CDR1 SEHNR, CDR2 FQNEAQ (reference sequence). The CDR3 contains 11 residues. V was shortened by 4 bases and J by 5 bases, with 5 bases between the two germline ends. The chain's CDR3 is CASSSVETQYF. In nucleotides, the CDR3 is TGTGCCAGCAGCTCCGTCGAGACCCAGTACTTC. Using reference TRBV7-9 and TRBJ2-5 for the parts outside the CDR3, the full variable domain is DTGVSQNPRHKITKRGQNVTFRCDPISEHNRLYWYRQTLGQGPEFLTYFQNEAQLEKSRLLSDRFSAERPKGSFSTLEIQRTEQGDSAMYLCASSSVETQYFGPGTRLLVL.

This clone was seen just once. The rearrangement joins TRBV10-3 to TRBJ1-1; 11 bases fit TRBD1. The ends lost 7 bases at V and 5 bases at J; junction bases unmatched: 3. Looked up from germline, CDR1 is ENHRY and CDR2 is SYGVKD. The CDR3 has 13 residues. CDR3 sequence reads: CAIKDRGHTEAFF. The CDR3 nucleotides are TGTGCCATCAAGGACAGGGGGCATACTGAAGCTTTCTTT.

This chain connects TRBV7-6 to TRBJ1-6; D ambiguous. Germline values: CDR1 SGHVS, CDR2 FNYEAQ. The V and J ends lost 5 bases and 8 bases respectively, with 10 bases between them. The CDR3 has 13 amino acids. The CDR3 nucleotides read TGTGCCAGCAGCCACGGCCGGGATTCACCCCTCCACTTT. Translated: CASSHGRDSPLHF.

This chain links TRBV28 with TRBJ1-2; 9 bases agree with TRBD1. The CDR3 is 16 amino acids. V shed 4 bases and J 3 bases; nucleotides not matched to a gene: 9. The germline gives CDR1 MDHEN, CDR2 SYDVKM. CDR3: CASSSGTGILYYGYTF. The CDR3 DNA reads as TGTGCCAGCAGTTCCGGGACAGGGATTCTCTACTATGGCTACACCTTC.

V usage is TRBV11-2 and J usage is TRBJ1-2, with TRBD1 identical over 7 bases. The CDR3 contains 18 residues. The junction had 15 bases not matched to a gene; V was cut back by 5 bases and J by 0 bases. Germline V gene lookup returns CDR1 SGHAT and CDR2 FQNNGV. CDR3 sequence: CASSQIRQGEGSNYGYTF. The DNA for the CDR3 is TGTGCCAGCAGCCAAATTAGACAGGGTGAGGGATCTAACTATGGCTACACCTTC.

This rearrangement joins TRBV10-3 to TRBJ1-4; 11 bases are a match to TRBD1. Germline V lookup: CDR1 ENHRY, CDR2 SYGVKD. The CDR3 runs to 14 residues. Losses at the gene ends were 10 bases for V and 8 bases for J; bases not matched to a gene: 9. CDR3 region: CATSRGTGGEKLFF. DNA of the CDR3: TGTGCCACCTCAAGGGGGACAGGGGGAGAAAAACTGTTTTTT.

The chain has TRBV7-3 and TRBJ2-3; weak D call: TRBD2 (6 bases). The CDR3 extends over 12 amino acids. From germline, CDR1 is SGHTA and CDR2 FQGTGA. Trimming stripped 6 bases from V and 11 bases from J, with 15 bases between. DNA of the CDR3: TGTGCCAGCAGTTCGATTCCGGGACTGCAGTATTTT. This sequence encodes CASSSIPGLQYF.

The chain carries TRBV6-5 and TRBJ1-2, with D tentatively TRBD1 (5 bases). The germline CDR1 and CDR2 sequences are MNHEY and SVGAGI. The CDR3 extends over 15 amino acids. V lost 7 bases and J 0 bases, leaving 15 bases between the germline ends. This CDR3 is CASTTGGGTNYGYTF. In nucleotides, the CDR3 is TGTGCCAGCACCACGGGGGGTGGGACTAACTATGGCTACACCTTC.

The chain carries TRBV5-4 and TRBJ2-7; 9 positions match TRBD2. The CDR3 loop spans 16 amino acids. CDR1 is SGHNT and CDR2 is YYREEE in the germline V gene (reference sequence). The V and J ends lost 4 bases and 0 bases, in that order; junction bases with no gene match: 8. The CDR3 DNA follows: TGTGCCAGCAGCGGAACTAGCGGGCCAAGCTCCTACGAGCAGTACTTC. Encoded protein: CASSGTSGPSSYEQYF. The whole variable domain, filled in from reference TRBV5-4 and TRBJ2-7, reads ETGVTQSPTHLIKTRGQQVTLRCSSQSGHNTVSWYQQALGQGPQFIFQYYREEENGRGNFPPRFSGLQFPNYSSELNVNALELDDSALYLCASSGTSGPSSYEQYFGPGTRLTVT.

The V and J genes are TRBV4-3 and TRBJ1-2; 7 nucleotides align to TRBD1. Germline V gives CDR1 LGHNA, CDR2 YSLEER. V was pared by 0 bases and J by 5 bases, with 9 bases of the junction left unmatched. This CDR3 is 16 amino acids long. The DNA of the CDR3 is TGCGCCAGCAGCCAAGATCCACAGGGGCCAAGTTATGGCTACACCTTC. Its protein is CASSQDPQGPSYGYTF.

This clone was picked up a small number of times. V gene TRBV7-3 combines with J gene TRBJ2-3; TRBD2 is a possible D gene (6 bases). The length of the CDR3 is 16 residues. Deletions cut 5 bases from V and 2 bases from J, with 17 bases between. Germline values: CDR1 SGHTA, CDR2 FQGTGA. CDR3 coding DNA: TGTGCCAGCAGCCCGGGGGTTTCCCACAACACAGATACGCAGTATTTT. Its translation is CASSPGVSHNTDTQYF. Complete variable domain (other parts from reference TRBV7-3 and TRBJ2-3): GAGVSQTPSNKVTEKGKYVELRCDPISGHTALYWYRQSLGQGPEFLIYFQGTGAADDSGLPNDRFFAVRPEGSVSTLKIQRTERGDSAVYLCASSPGVSHNTDTQYFGPGTRLTVL.

This clone has only a few counts. The rearrangement links TRBV10-3 to TRBJ1-6; 10 bases agree with TRBD1. CDR3 length equals 14 residues. Germline V gives CDR1 ENHRY, CDR2 SYGVKD. Trimming at V came to 9 bases and at J to 7 bases, leaving 6 bases not matched to a gene. The CDR3, as DNA: TGTGCCATTGGGCCGGGACAGGGGAATTCACCCCTCCACTTT. It specifies CAIGPGQGNSPLHF.

The V gene is TRBV10-3, the J gene TRBJ1-2; TRBD1 matches 7 bases. The V segment lost 10 bases and the J segment 8 bases; nucleotides outside the gene matches: 10. The CDR3 extends over 12 amino acids. Germline V gene data show CDR1 as ENHRY and CDR2 as SYGVKD. The chain's CDR3 is CATAQGVRGYTF. CDR3 nucleotide sequence: TGTGCCACAGCGCAGGGGGTTAGAGGCTACACCTTC.

The rearrangement uses TRBV7-2 and TRBJ1-5; D is perhaps TRBD1 (6 bases). CDR1 and CDR2 from the germline V gene are SGHTA and FQGNSA. Trimming cost V 3 bases and J 12 bases, with 18 bases left between them. The CDR3 runs to 14 residues. The CDR3 DNA sequence: TGTGCCAGCAGCTTTATGACCGGGACACCAGTCCAGCATTTT. It yields the protein CASSFMTGTPVQHF.

Here the CDR3 DNA reads TGCGCCAGCAGTCAATCGGACGGGGAGATACAAGAGACCCAGTACTTC. Amino acid sequence: CASSQSDGEIQETQYF. The gene calls are TRBV23-1 and TRBJ2-5; tentatively, D is TRBD2 (5 bases). TRBV23-1 is flagged as an ORF with uncertain function. V shed 0 bases and J shed 2 bases, with 13 bases lying between them. There are 16 residues in the CDR3.

V is TRBV5-6 and J is TRBJ2-7; the match to TRBD1 covers 7 bases. J lost 2 bases, V lost 4 bases, and 6 bases had no gene match. This CDR3 is built from 14 residues. Per the germline V gene, CDR1 is SGHDT and CDR2 is YYEEEE. In nucleotides, the CDR3 is TGTGCCAGCAGCGCGCGACAGGGTACCTACGAGCAGTACTTC. This gives the protein CASSARQGTYEQYF.

The chain links TRBV10-3 to TRBJ1-5; TRBD1 might be the D (5 bases). Germline V gives CDR1 ENHRY, CDR2 SYGVKD. V was pared by 1 base and J by 7 bases, with 11 bases between. The CDR3 contains 14 residues. CDR3 DNA: TGTGCCATCAGTGAGTTCTGGGGGGACCAGCCCCAGCATTTT. It encodes CAISEFWGDQPQHF.

This rearrangement joins TRBV28 to TRBJ1-4; tentatively, D is TRBD1 (5 bases). V was clipped by 6 bases and J by 6 bases, with 8 bases between them. Germline V CDR1 and CDR2: MDHEN, SYDVKM. The CDR3 runs to 12 residues. Here the CDR3 DNA reads TGTGCCAGCAGGCCCAGGGATGAAAAACTGTTTTTT. It is translated as CASRPRDEKLFF.

The chain has TRBV5-1 and TRBJ2-5; TRBD1 is a possible D gene (5 bases). Germline CDR1 and CDR2: SGHRS and YFSETQ. This CDR3 region has 17 residues. V was trimmed by 6 bases and J by 0 bases, leaving 21 bases between them. The CDR3: CASTPGQVLRYQETQYF. CDR3 sequence (DNA): TGCGCCAGCACCCCCGGACAAGTTTTACGTTACCAAGAGACCCAGTACTTC.

The chain combines TRBV16 with TRBJ2-7; TRBD2 is a possible D gene (7 bases). The CDR3 runs to 16 residues. The V end lost 4 bases, the J end lost 8 bases, and 24 bases lay between the germline ends. Germline loops: CDR1 KGHSY, CDR2 FQNENV. DNA of the CDR3: TGTGCCAGCAGCCCCCGGTTAGGGGGGGGATCGGGTCAGCAGTACTTC. It translates to CASSPRLGGGSGQQYF.

This sequence joins TRBV4-3 and TRBJ2-3; 8 nucleotides line up with TRBD2. CDR1 is LGHNA, CDR2 YSLEER, per germline. CDR3 length: 18 amino acids. Trimming cost V 1 base and J 0 bases; bases outside gene matches: 9. Here the CDR3 DNA reads TGCGCCAGCAGCCAAGGAGCGGGGGCTCGAATGAGCACAGATACGCAGTATTTT. Encoded protein: CASSQGAGARMSTDTQYF.

About this clone: Other DNA sequences within the sample encode an identical CDR3. The chain has TRBV6-5 and TRBJ1-1, with 7 bases fitting TRBD1. This CDR3 has 13 amino acids. The ends lost 6 bases at V and 2 bases at J; junction bases unmatched: 3. The germline V gene encodes CDR1 MNHEY and CDR2 SVGAGI. CDR3 protein: CASRRQGNTEAFF. The CDR3 nucleotides are TGTGCCAGCAGACGACAGGGTAACACTGAAGCTTTCTTT.